The TCR beta chain described here comes from a study of early T cells in non-severe SARS-CoV-2 infection. Study in general: Chains were unpaired, as sequencing was done on bulk RNA from unsorted whole blood.

Looked up from germline, CDR1 is SGHRS and CDR2 is YFSETQ. The CDR3 sequence is 14 residues long. The V gene end was trimmed by 3 bases and the J gene end by 0 bases; junction bases not matched to a gene: 1. Study observations and caveats: Matching results from VDJdb favored anti-spike CD8 responses, leaving private and CD4 specificities undetected.

Individual cDNA molecules were tagged with unique molecular identifiers. TCRdb passed the 5' RACE reads through MiXCR, listing each CDR3 protein once. The profile shows about 100,000 distinct CDR3 sequences, roughly 13% of them singletons. Points on this clonotype: Its cognate antigen is unknown.

This TCR was sampled from an adult who was a healthcare worker with PCR-confirmed SARS-CoV-2 infection or an uninfected control (not recorded which). What was sequenced was whole blood. The chain links TRBV5-1 to TRBJ2-7; 9 nucleotides agree with TRBD1. CDR3 bases: TGCGCCAGCAGCTCGGGACAGGGCTCCTACGAGCAGTACTTC. This translates into CASSSGQGSYEQYF.